The clone carrying this TCR beta chain has a handful of counts. What it binds is unknown. These data are taken from a study of OX40 agonist ivuxolimab in advanced cancers. Clones were sequenced by immunoSEQ multiplex PCR, and TCRdb holds only the in-frame ones, with some missing. The sample includes about 8,900 clones, about 74% seen only once; the top ten take about 26%. Whole-study findings and limits: Those patients achieving a partial response at 0.1-3.0 mg/kg showed among the lowest clonal expansion.

Patients with a history of autoimmune disease or on systemic immunosuppression were excluded. Germline V gene lookup returns CDR1 SEHNR and CDR2 FQNEAQ (reference sequence). The CDR3 runs to 14 residues. Deletions cut 4 bases from V and 4 bases from J, with 12 bases between. The rearrangement joins TRBV7-9 to TRBJ2-3, with TRBD2 as a possible D gene (6 bases). The material was CD4+ or CD8+ T cells sorted from blood, obtained in a trial of the OX40 agonist ivuxolimab. This sequence originates from an adult with an advanced solid tumor such as melanoma, head and neck, liver or kidney cancer. The CDR3 spells CASSWLGEADTQYF. The CDR3 region has the DNA TGTGCCAGCAGCTGGCTAGGGGAGGCAGATACGCAGTATTTT.